This T cell receptor beta chain appears in the sequencing data of a study of blood T cells in healthy people across ages. Across the study: About one barcoded beta molecule per two T cells was the capture yield of template switching.

Isolating PBMCs gave at least 6 million of these cells per sample. In its sample, this clonotype was seen a few times. Next came a second PCR, run for 7 to 11 cycles, which used a sample-barcoded 5' primer along with a J-beta primer mix. Each cDNA molecule, via a template-switch adaptor with 12 random nucleotides, was tagged. CDR3-containing paired-end reads numbered at least 2.5 million in each sample. TCRdb called the 5' RACE reads again in MiXCR, with one record for every CDR3 protein. The table has approximately 2,000,000 distinct CDR3 sequences, about two fifths seen once. V shed 7 bases, J shed 4 bases, and the junction held 1 base outside the gene matches. Germline CDR1 reads KGHDR; CDR2 reads SFDVKD. The CDR3 is 14 residues long.

J is TRBJ2-1 and V is TRBV24-1; 12 bases align to TRBD2. The sequence derives from a human donor in good health. The sequenced sample consisted of blood. The CDR3 coding sequence is TGTGCCACCAGCCTAGCGGGGGGGTACAATGAGCAGTTCTTC. It translates to CATSLAGGYNEQFF.